This T cell receptor beta chain originates from a study of shared clonotypes between healthy human individuals. Each subset's genomic DNA was split evenly across several immunoSEQ plates. TCRdb keeps only in-frame clones here, not all; method: immunoSEQ multiplex PCR. The table records roughly 2.5 million clones, over 85% of them present only once. V was pared by 4 bases and J by 4 bases, with 17 bases between. Germline V gene lookup returns CDR1 LGHNA and CDR2 YSLEER. The CDR3 length is 15 residues. This chain connects TRBV4-3 to TRBJ2-7; D is possibly TRBD1 or TRBD2 (6 bases each). The source of this sequence is a man between 18 and 29 years old in good health. The sequenced material came from naive CD4+ T cells sorted from blood. Indicated subset: CD45RA+ positively selected. CDR3 sequence (DNA): TGCGCCAGCAGCCGCGTCCCGGGGGCGGTTTACGAGCAGTACTTC. Its protein is CASSRVPGAVYEQYF.